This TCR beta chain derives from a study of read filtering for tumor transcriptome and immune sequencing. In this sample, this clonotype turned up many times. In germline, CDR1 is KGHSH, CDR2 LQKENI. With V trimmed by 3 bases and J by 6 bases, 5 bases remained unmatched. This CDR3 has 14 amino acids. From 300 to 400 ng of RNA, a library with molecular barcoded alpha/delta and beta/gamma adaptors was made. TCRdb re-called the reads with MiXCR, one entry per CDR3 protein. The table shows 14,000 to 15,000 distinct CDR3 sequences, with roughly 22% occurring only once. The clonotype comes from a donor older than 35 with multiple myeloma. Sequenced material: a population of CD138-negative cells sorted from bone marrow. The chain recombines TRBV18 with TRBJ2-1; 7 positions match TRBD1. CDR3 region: CASSPNDRANEQFF. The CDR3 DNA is TGTGCCAGCTCACCTAACGACAGGGCCAATGAGCAGTTCTTC.